Presented here are 24 T cell receptor beta chains from one specimen sequenced in a study of early T cells in non-severe SARS-CoV-2 infection. MiXCR was run by TCRdb on the 5' RACE reads, yielding one entry per CDR3 protein. The sample lists under 70,000 distinct CDR3 sequences; more than 9% were seen once. The specimen was whole blood. All receptors derive from an adult who was a healthcare worker with PCR-confirmed SARS-CoV-2 infection or an uninfected control (not recorded which).

V usage is TRBV7-9 and J usage is TRBJ2-7; D is undetermined. The length of the CDR3 is 13 residues. The germline V gene has CDR1 SEHNR and CDR2 FQNEAQ (reference sequence). Trimming took off 5 bases at V and 5 bases at J, with 13 bases between the two ends. The CDR3 here is CASSSNLRNEQYF. The CDR3 nucleotides are TGTGCCAGCAGCAGCAACCTCCGGAACGAGCAGTACTTC.

This clonotype showed up just a few times. V usage is TRBV30 and J usage is TRBJ2-7, with TRBD2 as a possible D gene (7 bases). V was trimmed by 0 bases and J by 1 base, leaving 10 bases between them. The CDR3 loop spans 14 amino acids. The germline CDR1 and CDR2 sequences are GTSNPN and SVGIG (reference sequence). The CDR3 DNA reads TGTGCCTGGAGTGTAGGGGGGGTGTCCTACGAGCAGTACTTC. It translates to CAWSVGGVSYEQYF.

The table lists this clonotype with many counts. The chain joins TRBV11-2 to TRBJ2-6; unclear D gene. The CDR3 consists of 16 residues. The germline V gene encodes CDR1 SGHAT and CDR2 FQNNGV. V lost 2 bases and J lost 0, with 8 bases in between. CDR3 coding DNA: TGTGCCAGCAGCTTATTTCCCACCTCTGGGGCCAACGTCCTGACTTTC. As protein: CASSLFPTSGANVLTF.

This clonotype appeared a single time. Since a much larger clone is just one base distant, this may be a read error. The chain employs TRBV18 and TRBJ2-5; 7 bases fit TRBD1. CDR1 KGHSH and CDR2 LQKENI come from the germline V gene. This CDR3 has 15 amino acids. The CDR3: CVSSPQRDSLETQYF. For the CDR3, the DNA is TGTGTCAGCTCACCACAACGGGACAGCTTGGAGACCCAGTACTTC. The whole variable domain, remainder taken from reference TRBV18 and TRBJ2-5, is NAGVMQNPRHLVRRRGQEARLRCSPMKGHSHVYWYRQLPEEGLKFMVYLQKENIIDESGMPKERFSAEFPKEGPSILRIQQVVRGDSAAYFCVSSPQRDSLETQYFGPGTRLLVL.

This clonotype showed up many times. The V call is TRBV29-1, the J call TRBJ2-7; 8 nucleotides align to TRBD1. Germline-derived CDR1 and CDR2 are SQVTM and ANQGSEA. CDR3 size: 12 residues. V was pared by 4 bases and J by 6 bases, with 5 bases of the junction left unmatched. The CDR3 nucleotides read TGCAGCGTTGGGACAGGGCCGGGCGAGCAGTACTTC. This gives the protein CSVGTGPGEQYF.

This clonotype was seen at least ten times. At one of its ends the junction is not consistent with the germline gene, which may arise from a read error. The chain links TRBV6-1 to TRBJ2-3; D ambiguous. The CDR3 is 13 residues long. Germline V gene lookup returns CDR1 MNHNS and CDR2 SASEGT. The CDR3 nucleotides read TGTGCCAGCAGGGAAGATAGCACAGATACGCAGTATTTT. Translated: CASREDSTDTQYF.

This clonotype showed up just a few times. The rearrangement joins TRBV9 to TRBJ2-1; a possible D gene is TRBD2 (5 bases). CDR1 SGDLS and CDR2 YYNGEE come from the germline V gene. V lost 1 base and J 9 bases, leaving 14 bases between the germline ends. CDR3 length: 14 amino acids. The CDR3 DNA reads as TGTGCCAGCAGCGTAACCCGAACTGGGAGTGAGCAGTTCTTC. It is translated as CASSVTRTGSEQFF.

This clonotype was seen many times. The chain links TRBV15 to TRBJ2-7, with 11 bases matching TRBD1. V trimming: 3 bases; J trimming: 5 bases; junction bases outside the gene matches: 3. This CDR3 region has 14 residues. CDR1 and CDR2 (germline): LNHNV, YYDKDF (reference sequence). Written as DNA, the CDR3 is TGTGCCACCAGCAGGGACAGGGGGCGGCACGAGCAGTACTTC. Amino acid sequence: CATSRDRGRHEQYF.

The chain carries TRBV6-5 and TRBJ1-3; 7 positions agree with TRBD1. Trimming cost V 5 bases and J 0 bases; bases outside gene matches: 13. Germline V CDR1 and CDR2: MNHEY, SVGAGI. The CDR3 contains 18 residues. The chain's CDR3 is CASSGRGGLLPSGNTIYF. CDR3 bases: TGTGCCAGCAGTGGCAGGGGGGGTTTGCTTCCCTCTGGAAACACCATATATTTT.

The chain has TRBV4-1 and TRBJ2-3; 7 nucleotides agree with TRBD1. V lost 4 bases to trimming and J lost 2 bases; unmatched junction nucleotides: 12. Germline V gene sequence: CDR1 MGHRA, CDR2 YSYEKL. This CDR3 spans 17 amino acids. The CDR3 DNA reads TGCGCCAGCAGCCCATCCATACAGGGGATGGACACAGATACGCAGTATTTT. Translation: CASSPSIQGMDTDTQYF.

This clonotype has at least ten counts. The rearrangement links TRBV4-1 to TRBJ2-7, with 8 bases fitting TRBD1. CDR1 MGHRA and CDR2 YSYEKL come from the germline V gene. The CDR3 spans 18 residues. The J segment lost 1 base and the V segment lost 0 bases, leaving 11 bases of the junction unmatched. CDR3 nucleotides: TGCGCCAGCAGCCAAGAGCCAGGGGGCGGAAGTCTTTCCTACGAGCAGTACTTC. Protein product: CASSQEPGGGSLSYEQYF.

The sample holds many counts of this clonotype. The genes are TRBV5-1 and TRBJ2-7; no definite D call. V was pared by 4 bases and J by 3 bases, with 17 bases between. The CDR3 covers 15 residues. Germline CDR1 reads SGHRS; CDR2 reads YFSETQ. The chain's CDR3 is CASSPPGGEIYEQYF. The CDR3 region has the DNA TGCGCCAGCAGCCCACCCGGCGGAGAAATCTACGAGCAGTACTTC.

The rearrangement uses TRBV7-9 and TRBJ2-3; D remains unclear. V was trimmed by 4 bases and J by 2 bases, leaving 7 bases between them. The germline gives CDR1 SEHNR, CDR2 FQNEAQ (reference sequence). This CDR3 spans 13 amino acids. CDR3 DNA sequence: TGTGCCAGCAGCTCGGATAACACAGATACGCAGTATTTT. It specifies CASSSDNTDTQYF.

This clonotype showed up just a few times. J is TRBJ2-6 and V is TRBV7-9; D is perhaps TRBD1 (5 bases). The length of the CDR3 is 18 residues. Looked up from germline, CDR1 is SEHNR and CDR2 is FQNEAQ (reference sequence). V lost 11 bases and J lost 0, with 23 bases in between. DNA of the CDR3: TGTGCCGGGGCGGCAGGGTGGACAAAAATCTCTGGGGCCAACGTCCTGACTTTC. Translating it yields CAGAAGWTKISGANVLTF.

The count of this clonotype is one. This rearrangement joins TRBV10-3 to TRBJ2-1; the match to TRBD2 covers 8 bases. The CDR3 loop spans 14 amino acids. Trimming at V came to 5 bases and at J to 1 base, leaving 1 base not matched to a gene. Germline V gene data show CDR1 as ENHRY and CDR2 as SYGVKD. The CDR3 spells CAISPGGSYNEQFF. Here the CDR3 DNA reads TGTGCCATCAGTCCGGGGGGGTCCTACAATGAGCAGTTCTTC.

The sample holds many counts of this clonotype. The J gene is TRBJ2-1, the V gene TRBV20-1; possible D gene TRBD1, 6 bases. The V end lost 2 bases, the J end lost 6 bases, and 17 bases lay between the germline ends. Germline-derived CDR1 and CDR2 are DFQATT and SNEGSKA (reference sequence). This CDR3 spans 15 amino acids. As DNA, the CDR3 is TGCAGTGCTAGACAACAGGGTACGTTCGCCAATGAGCAGTTCTTC. This encodes CSARQQGTFANEQFF.

This clonotype appeared a few times. The chain recombines TRBV18 with TRBJ2-7, with TRBD1 identical over 8 bases. The V and J ends lost 3 bases and 7 bases, in that order; junction bases with no gene match: 14. The V gene's germline CDR1 is KGHSH and CDR2 LQKENI. The CDR3 length is 16 residues. The CDR3 coding sequence is TGTGCCAGCTCACCTGAGGGGCAGGGGGCACGGGATGAGCAGTACTTC. This encodes CASSPEGQGARDEQYF.

This clonotype was recorded many times. The chain is built from TRBV12-3 or TRBV12-4 and TRBJ2-1, with D perhaps matching TRBD2 (6 bases). V was pared by 6 bases and J by 14 bases, with 20 bases between. The CDR3 is made up of 13 amino acids. CDR3 bases: TGTGCCAGCAGGCGGGACCAACCCCCTTGGGAGTTCTTC. Translated: CASRRDQPPWEFF.

Only a few counts were recorded for this clonotype. The gene calls are TRBV11-2 and TRBJ2-7; 7 nucleotides agree with TRBD2. The V gene's germline CDR1 is SGHAT and CDR2 FQNNGV. This CDR3 spans 13 amino acids. With V trimmed by 8 bases and J by 5 bases, 9 bases remained unmatched. The DNA of the CDR3 is TGTGCCAGCTTCGGGAGGAGGTCCCACGAGCAGTACTTC. It encodes CASFGRRSHEQYF.

Ten or more counts support this clonotype. The chain carries TRBV11-2 and TRBJ2-5; D call uncertain. The CDR3 is made up of 14 amino acids. V lost 1 base, J lost 5 bases, and 11 bases lay in between. Germline V CDR1 and CDR2: SGHAT, FQNNGV. CDR3 sequence reads: CASSLASQIETQYF. The CDR3 DNA follows: TGTGCCAGCAGCTTAGCTTCCCAGATCGAGACCCAGTACTTC.

This clonotype was seen at least ten times. The chain links TRBV28 to TRBJ2-7; tentatively, D is TRBD1 (6 bases). Germline values: CDR1 MDHEN, CDR2 SYDVKM. With 4 bases removed from V and 3 bases from J, the gap between germline ends came to 16 bases. There are 15 residues in the CDR3. The CDR3 sequence is CASSSGQSYLYEQYF. The CDR3 DNA is TGTGCCAGCAGTTCCGGACAGTCTTACCTCTACGAGCAGTACTTC.

The chain employs TRBV12-3 or TRBV12-4 and TRBJ2-2; no definite D call. The CDR3 totals 12 residues. The V gene lost 6 bases and the J gene lost 6 bases, with 8 bases spanning the gap. The CDR3 DNA follows: TGTGCCAGCAGCGCTATGGCCGGGGAGCTGTTTTTT. Translated, it gives CASSAMAGELFF.

At least ten counts were recorded for this clonotype. V and J are TRBV12-3 or TRBV12-4 and TRBJ2-1, with TRBD2 identical over 8 bases. With V trimmed by 5 bases and J by 7 bases, 10 bases remained unmatched. The CDR3 runs to 15 residues. CDR3 DNA: TGTGCCAGCAGTCCACTAGCGGCCTCTAGGAATGAGCAGTTCTTC. Its translation: CASSPLAASRNEQFF.

This clonotype was seen repeatedly, ten times or more. The J gene is TRBJ1-3, the V gene TRBV18, with D possibly being TRBD1 (5 bases). There are 17 residues in the CDR3. Germline assignment: CDR1 KGHSH and CDR2 LQKENI. Trimming left V 2 bases short and J 0 bases short, with 14 bases between. The CDR3 reads CASSPRETGRSGNTIYF. The CDR3, as DNA: TGTGCCAGCTCACCAAGAGAGACGGGACGCTCTGGAAACACCATATATTTT. Complete variable domain (other parts from reference TRBV18 and TRBJ1-3): NAGVMQNPRHLVRRRGQEARLRCSPMKGHSHVYWYRQLPEEGLKFMVYLQKENIIDESGMPKERFSAEFPKEGPSILRIQQVVRGDSAAYFCASSPRETGRSGNTIYFGEGSWLTVV.